The rows below give T cell receptor beta chains drawn from one sample of a study of blood T cell repertoires in COVID-19. TCRdb keeps only in-frame clones here, not all; method: immunoSEQ multiplex PCR. The sample has 350,000 or so clones; 90% are singletons. The sample comprised peripheral blood. These receptors all come from a man younger than 35 with active or convalescent COVID-19. The CDR3 runs from the conserved cysteine through the conserved F or W. D genes are given only for firm matches. The size field is filled for only some rows; it gives once, few, many or a size class.

cdr3_aa: CASSQEITGTDTQYF
cdr3_nt: TGTGCCAGCAGCCAAGAAATAACGGGGACAGATACGCAGTATTTT
j_call: TRBJ2-3
v_call: TRBV14
clone_size: .
d_call: .

cdr3_aa: CASSMGAPGTEAFF
cdr3_nt: TGTGCCAGTAGTATGGGGGCCCCTGGGACTGAAGCTTTCTTT
j_call: TRBJ1-1
v_call: TRBV19
clone_size: .
d_call: .

cdr3_aa: CASSLGQGNEQFF
cdr3_nt: TGCGCCAGCAGCTTGGGACAGGGGAATGAGCAGTTCTTC
j_call: TRBJ2-1
v_call: TRBV5-1
clone_size: few
d_call: TRBD1

cdr3_aa: CASSEDRGHGYTF
cdr3_nt: TGTGCCAGCAGCGAGGACAGGGGGCATGGCTACACCTTC
j_call: TRBJ1-2
v_call: TRBV5-4
clone_size: .
d_call: TRBD1

cdr3_aa: CASSTYPTDEQYF
cdr3_nt: TGTGCCAGTAGTACATACCCTACAGACGAGCAGTACTTC
j_call: TRBJ2-7
v_call: TRBV19
clone_size: .
d_call: .

cdr3_aa: CASSSDYSTGELFF
cdr3_nt: TGTGCCAGCAGTTCCGATTACTCCACCGGGGAGCTGTTTTTT
j_call: TRBJ2-2
v_call: TRBV28
clone_size: .
d_call: .

cdr3_aa: CASSADRDRSPLHF
cdr3_nt: TGTGCCAGCAGTGCGGACAGGGATAGGTCACCCCTCCACTTT
j_call: TRBJ1-6
v_call: TRBV2
clone_size: .
d_call: TRBD1

cdr3_aa: CASSPDRSYGYTF
cdr3_nt: TGTGCCAGCAGTCCCGACAGGTCCTATGGCTACACCTTC
j_call: TRBJ1-2
v_call: TRBV12-3/TRBV12-4
clone_size: .
d_call: .

cdr3_aa: CASSSGTGNTIYF
cdr3_nt: TGTGCCAGCAGTTCAGGGACTGGAAACACCATATATTTT
j_call: TRBJ1-3
v_call: TRBV2
clone_size: .
d_call: .

cdr3_aa: CASSSAGELFF
cdr3_nt: TGTGCCAGCAGTTCGGCCGGGGAGCTGTTTTTT
j_call: TRBJ2-2
v_call: TRBV27
clone_size: .
d_call: .

cdr3_aa: CASSRRGFGLFGTNEKLFF
cdr3_nt: TGTGCCAGCAGTCGCCGGGGATTCGGTCTTTTTGGAACTAATGAAAAACTGTTTTTT
j_call: TRBJ1-4
v_call: TRBV6-2/TRBV6-3
clone_size: .
d_call: .

cdr3_aa: CASRTAGDGVEQYF
cdr3_nt: TGTGCCAGCAGGACAGCGGGAGACGGAGTCGAGCAGTACTTC
j_call: TRBJ2-7
v_call: TRBV6-5
clone_size: .
d_call: TRBD2

cdr3_aa: CASSLAGRVDQPQHF
cdr3_nt: TGTGCCAGCAGCTTAGCGGGCAGAGTGGATCAGCCCCAGCATTTT
j_call: TRBJ1-5
v_call: TRBV7-9
clone_size: .
d_call: .

cdr3_aa: CASSLVAGPYNEQFF
cdr3_nt: TGTGCTAGCAGCTTAGTAGCGGGACCCTACAATGAGCAGTTCTTC
j_call: TRBJ2-1
v_call: TRBV7-7
clone_size: many
d_call: TRBD2

cdr3_aa: CASSRRTEQETQYF
cdr3_nt: TGTGCCAGTAGTAGGCGGACAGAGCAAGAGACCCAGTACTTC
j_call: TRBJ2-5
v_call: TRBV19
clone_size: .
d_call: .

cdr3_aa: CASSRRDQGHQPQHF
cdr3_nt: TGTGCCAGCAGCCGACGGGACCAGGGGCATCAGCCCCAGCATTTT
j_call: TRBJ1-5
v_call: TRBV3-1/TRBV3-2
clone_size: .
d_call: .

cdr3_aa: CASSLGSAGWDNEQFF
cdr3_nt: TGCGCCAGCAGCTTGGGTTCGGCAGGGTGGGACAATGAGCAGTTCTTC
j_call: TRBJ2-1
v_call: TRBV5-1
clone_size: .
d_call: .

cdr3_aa: CASSHQGGEKLFF
cdr3_nt: TGTGCCAGCAGTCATCAGGGAGGTGAAAAACTGTTTTTT
j_call: TRBJ1-4
v_call: TRBV27
clone_size: .
d_call: .

cdr3_aa: CASRATSGGAGEQFF
cdr3_nt: TGTGCCAGCAGGGCAACTAGCGGGGGGGCTGGTGAGCAGTTCTTC
j_call: TRBJ2-1
v_call: TRBV11-1
clone_size: once
d_call: TRBD2

cdr3_aa: CASSSRTGGNQPQHF
cdr3_nt: TGTGCCAGCAGCTCGCGAACGGGGGGCAATCAGCCCCAGCATTTT
j_call: TRBJ1-5
v_call: TRBV7-8
clone_size: .
d_call: .

cdr3_aa: CASSQDRRGFYEQYF
cdr3_nt: TGTGCCAGCAGCCAAGATCGCAGGGGGTTCTACGAGCAGTACTTC
j_call: TRBJ2-7
v_call: TRBV14
clone_size: .
d_call: TRBD1

cdr3_aa: CASSLGPQTSGHGEQFF
cdr3_nt: TGTGCCAGCAGCTTAGGCCCCCAGACTAGCGGGCACGGTGAGCAGTTCTTC
j_call: TRBJ2-1
v_call: TRBV13
clone_size: once
d_call: TRBD2

cdr3_aa: CASSPGDSRGEKLFF
cdr3_nt: TGTGCCAGCAGTCCCGGGGACAGCCGGGGTGAAAAACTGTTTTTT
j_call: TRBJ1-4
v_call: TRBV27
clone_size: .
d_call: TRBD1

cdr3_aa: CASSLRDRDFGYTF
cdr3_nt: TGTGCCAGCTCACTCCGGGACAGGGACTTTGGCTACACCTTC
j_call: TRBJ1-2
v_call: TRBV18
clone_size: .
d_call: TRBD1

cdr3_aa: CASTRGVRGKLLEPQHF
cdr3_nt: TGCGCCAGCACCCGCGGGGTACGGGGAAAGCTTCTGGAGCCCCAGCATTTT
j_call: TRBJ1-5
v_call: TRBV10-1
clone_size: once
d_call: .

cdr3_aa: CASSLGAVYGYTF
cdr3_nt: TGTGCCAGCAGCTTAGGGGCAGTCTATGGCTACACCTTC
j_call: TRBJ1-2
v_call: TRBV11-1
clone_size: .
d_call: .

cdr3_aa: CASSTLGQINTEAFF
cdr3_nt: TGTGCCAGCAGTACCCTCGGACAAATAAACACTGAAGCTTTCTTT
j_call: TRBJ1-1
v_call: TRBV6-2/TRBV6-3
clone_size: .
d_call: .

cdr3_aa: CASSLTGAYTDTQYF
cdr3_nt: TGTGCCAGCAGCTTGACAGGGGCCTACACAGATACGCAGTATTTT
j_call: TRBJ2-3
v_call: TRBV7-9
clone_size: .
d_call: TRBD1

cdr3_aa: CASSRSVGTGGGYTF
cdr3_nt: TGTGCCAGCAGCCGCTCAGTCGGGACAGGGGGTGGCTACACCTTC
j_call: TRBJ1-2
v_call: TRBV6-5
clone_size: .
d_call: TRBD1

cdr3_aa: CASSQPLDSSSGNTIYF
cdr3_nt: TGCGCCAGCAGCCAACCCCTAGACAGTTCCTCTGGAAACACCATATATTTT
j_call: TRBJ1-3
v_call: TRBV4-3
clone_size: .
d_call: .

cdr3_aa: CASSVGTGYGYTF
cdr3_nt: TGTGCCAGCAGCGTCGGGACAGGGTACGGCTACACCTTC
j_call: TRBJ1-2
v_call: TRBV9
clone_size: .
d_call: TRBD1

cdr3_aa: CASSGQGAYEQYF
cdr3_nt: TGTGCCAGCAGTGGGCAGGGGGCCTACGAGCAGTACTTC
j_call: TRBJ2-7
v_call: TRBV2
clone_size: .
d_call: TRBD1

cdr3_aa: CASRVDRGTEAFF
cdr3_nt: TGTGCCAGCAGGGTAGACAGGGGTACTGAAGCTTTCTTT
j_call: TRBJ1-1
v_call: TRBV7-2
clone_size: .
d_call: TRBD1

cdr3_aa: CASSLGTGGRARFYTF
cdr3_nt: TGTGCCAGCAGTTTAGGGACAGGGGGACGGGCTAGGTTCTACACCTTC
j_call: TRBJ1-2
v_call: TRBV27
clone_size: .
d_call: TRBD1

cdr3_aa: CASSYPTSGRGNEQFF
cdr3_nt: TGCGCCAGCAGCTACCCAACTAGCGGGAGGGGAAATGAGCAGTTCTTC
j_call: TRBJ2-1
v_call: TRBV5-1
clone_size: .
d_call: TRBD2

cdr3_aa: CSPKKNLNGNEQFF
cdr3_nt: TGCAGCCCTAAGAAAAACCTAAACGGGAATGAGCAGTTCTTC
j_call: TRBJ2-1
v_call: TRBV29-1
clone_size: once
d_call: .

cdr3_aa: CASSFYSNQPQHF
cdr3_nt: TGTGCCAGCAGTTTTTATAGCAATCAGCCCCAGCATTTT
j_call: TRBJ1-5
v_call: TRBV27
clone_size: once
d_call: .

cdr3_aa: CASSPSPERTADGYTF
cdr3_nt: TGTGCCAGCAGCCCATCCCCCGAGAGGACAGCTGACGGCTACACCTTC
j_call: TRBJ1-2
v_call: TRBV28
clone_size: .
d_call: .

cdr3_aa: CATSDQVAGGDEQFF
cdr3_nt: TGTGCCACCAGTGATCAAGTAGCGGGAGGGGATGAGCAGTTCTTC
j_call: TRBJ2-1
v_call: TRBV24-1
clone_size: .
d_call: TRBD2

cdr3_aa: CASSGQARNNSPLHF
cdr3_nt: TGTGCCAGTAGTGGGCAGGCCCGCAATAATTCACCCCTCCACTTT
j_call: TRBJ1-6
v_call: TRBV19
clone_size: .
d_call: .

cdr3_aa: CASSGWLFWDTQETQYF
cdr3_nt: TGTGCCAGCAGTGGCTGGTTGTTTTGGGACACCCAAGAGACCCAGTACTTC
j_call: TRBJ2-5
v_call: TRBV3-1/TRBV3-2
clone_size: .
d_call: .

cdr3_aa: CASSLGRVGADTQYF
cdr3_nt: TGTGCCAGCAGCTTAGGGAGGGTAGGGGCAGATACGCAGTATTTT
j_call: TRBJ2-3
v_call: TRBV11-3
clone_size: .
d_call: .

cdr3_aa: CASRLELVNEQYF
cdr3_nt: TGTGCCAGCAGGCTCGAACTAGTGAACGAGCAGTACTTC
j_call: TRBJ2-7
v_call: TRBV2
clone_size: .
d_call: .

cdr3_aa: CASSLSGGYPGTEAFF
cdr3_nt: TGTGCCAGCAGTTTATCGGGGGGGTACCCTGGGACTGAAGCTTTCTTT
j_call: TRBJ1-1
v_call: TRBV27
clone_size: .
d_call: .

cdr3_aa: CASSLVASIGNEQFF
cdr3_nt: TGTGCCAGCAGCTTAGTAGCGTCAATAGGTAATGAGCAGTTCTTC
j_call: TRBJ2-1
v_call: TRBV7-8
clone_size: .
d_call: .

cdr3_aa: CASSIGGGLYNEQFF
cdr3_nt: TGTGCCAGTAGTATAGGGGGGGGCCTATACAATGAGCAGTTCTTC
j_call: TRBJ2-1
v_call: TRBV19
clone_size: .
d_call: .

cdr3_aa: CASSYPTGIYEQYF
cdr3_nt: TGTGCCAGCAGTTACCCAACAGGGATCTACGAGCAGTACTTC
j_call: TRBJ2-7
v_call: TRBV6-2/TRBV6-3
clone_size: .
d_call: .

cdr3_aa: CASSIPLSGTEAFF
cdr3_nt: TGTGCCAGTAGTATCCCGCTTTCGGGCACTGAAGCTTTCTTT
j_call: TRBJ1-1
v_call: TRBV19
clone_size: .
d_call: .

cdr3_aa: CASTVRTSGNNEQFF
cdr3_nt: TGTGCCAGCACCGTAAGGACTAGCGGGAACAATGAGCAGTTCTTC
j_call: TRBJ2-1
v_call: TRBV19
clone_size: once
d_call: TRBD2

cdr3_aa: CASSQALGTSYEQYF
cdr3_nt: TGCGCCAGCAGCCAAGCACTCGGGACTTCGTACGAGCAGTACTTC
j_call: TRBJ2-7
v_call: TRBV4-3
clone_size: .
d_call: .

cdr3_aa: CASRNIPTNEKLFF
cdr3_nt: TGCGCCAGCAGAAACATACCAACTAATGAAAAACTGTTTTTT
j_call: TRBJ1-4
v_call: TRBV5-1
clone_size: .
d_call: .

cdr3_aa: CASSIQGTGELFF
cdr3_nt: TGTGCCAGCAGTATACAGGGGACCGGGGAGCTGTTTTTT
j_call: TRBJ2-2
v_call: TRBV12-3/TRBV12-4
clone_size: .
d_call: TRBD1

cdr3_aa: CASSPGLGFSVEQFF
cdr3_nt: TGCGCCAGCAGCCCGGGACTAGGATTTTCCGTTGAGCAGTTCTTC
j_call: TRBJ2-1
v_call: TRBV5-1
clone_size: .
d_call: TRBD2

cdr3_aa: CASIRVSGNQPQHF
cdr3_nt: TGTGCCAGCATCCGGGTGTCAGGCAATCAGCCCCAGCATTTT
j_call: TRBJ1-5
v_call: TRBV2
clone_size: .
d_call: .

cdr3_aa: CATQSTSSGVLGEQYF
cdr3_nt: TGTGCCACCCAATCAACTTCTAGCGGGGTCCTCGGAGAGCAGTACTTC
j_call: TRBJ2-7
v_call: TRBV27
clone_size: .
d_call: TRBD2

cdr3_aa: CASSAPSGLNNSPLHF
cdr3_nt: TGTGCCAGCAGCGCCCCCTCGGGACTGAATAATTCACCCCTCCACTTT
j_call: TRBJ1-6
v_call: TRBV9
clone_size: .
d_call: .

cdr3_aa: CASSYEGSGNTIYF
cdr3_nt: TGTGCCAGCAGTTACGAGGGATCTGGAAACACCATATATTTT
j_call: TRBJ1-3
v_call: TRBV6-6
clone_size: .
d_call: .